One and the same sample provided the 19 T cell receptor beta chains below, sequenced in a study of identical twins. TCRdb used MiXCR to reprocess the 5' RACE reads, holding one entry per CDR3 protein. The repertoire holds 1.5 million to 2 million distinct CDR3 sequences, with around 33% as singletons. Sequencing used cord blood. These receptors were taken from a newborn girl in good health.

This clonotype was observed a handful of times. The chain combines TRBV6-5 with TRBJ2-5; 8 bases line up with TRBD1. CDR3 length: 15 amino acids. Per the germline V gene, CDR1 is MNHEY and CDR2 is SVGAGI. J gave up 11 bases and V 0 bases, and 11 bases lay outside the gene matches. CDR3 sequence reads: CASSYSGQGYNEQYF. DNA for the CDR3: TGTGCCAGCAGTTACTCTGGACAGGGTTACAATGAGCAGTACTTC.

The CDR3 DNA reads TGTGCCAGCAGTTTCTCTAGCGGGGCCTTCCAGGGGCAGTTCTTC. It codes for CASSFSSGAFQGQFF. V usage is TRBV27 and J usage is TRBJ2-1; 9 bases map to TRBD2. V was clipped by 3 bases and J by 12 bases; unmatched bases: 12. CDR3 length: 15 residues. The germline CDR1 and CDR2 sequences are MNHEY and SMNVEV (reference sequence).

The table lists this clonotype with a few counts. The rearrangement links TRBV5-6 to TRBJ2-5; no clear D gene. The J call may be wrong; the DNA end is better matched by TRBJ2-7. The CDR3 extends over 19 amino acids. Germline CDR1 reads SGHDT; CDR2 reads YYEEEE. The CDR3 coding sequence is TGTGCCAGCAGCTTGCTGTTAGTATTTGGCAGCCCTAATGGGTACGAGCAGTACTTC. Amino acids: CASSLLLVFGSPNGYEQYF.

The chain combines TRBV4-2 with TRBJ2-7; 10 nucleotides align to TRBD2. V lost 1 base and J lost 2; bases outside the gene matches: 5. This CDR3 region has 16 residues. Germline V gene sequence: CDR1 LGHNA, CDR2 YNFKEQ. The CDR3 DNA reads TGTGCCAGCAGCCAAGGACGACTAGCGGGTACCTACGAGCAGTACTTC. This sequence encodes CASSQGRLAGTYEQYF.

This clonotype has a handful of counts. V and J are TRBV5-1 and TRBJ1-2; D gene uncertain. The germline V and J ends were trimmed by 2 bases and 7 bases, with 12 bases remaining between them. Germline assignment: CDR1 SGHRS and CDR2 YFSETQ. This CDR3 has 13 residues. CDR3 residues: CASSLFGLGGYTF. The CDR3 DNA reads TGCGCCAGCAGCTTATTCGGGTTAGGTGGCTACACCTTC.

The table lists this clonotype with many counts. The rearrangement links TRBV29-1 to TRBJ2-7; D possibly corresponds to TRBD2 (6 bases). The germline V and J ends were trimmed by 4 bases and 2 bases, with 18 bases remaining between them. There are 15 residues in the CDR3. Germline CDR1 reads SQVTM; CDR2 reads ANQGSEA. The CDR3 DNA is TGCAGCGTTGTTCTGTGGGGGGAGACAACCTACGAGCAGTACTTC. Its translation: CSVVLWGETTYEQYF.

The rearrangement links TRBV20-1 to TRBJ2-5; 10 nucleotides match TRBD2. The J call may be in error: the DNA end matches TRBJ2-7 better. The CDR3 is 16 residues long. Germline V gene lookup returns CDR1 DFQATT and CDR2 SNEGSKA (reference sequence). CDR3 nucleotide sequence: TGCAGTGCTAGTATTATAGCGGGAGGCCTCTCCTACGAGCAGTACTTC. This sequence encodes CSASIIAGGLSYEQYF.

The chain recombines TRBV4-1 with TRBJ2-1, with D uncertain. The V end was cut by 0 bases, the J end by 0 bases, with 9 bases between. This CDR3 is built from 16 residues. The germline CDR1 and CDR2 sequences are MGHRA and YSYEKL. In DNA form, the CDR3 reads TGCGCCAGCAGCCAAGACTACCTGAGCTCCTACAATGAGCAGTTCTTC. Its translation: CASSQDYLSSYNEQFF.

The CDR3 DNA reads as TGTGCCAGCAGCGTAGATGCGGGAGGGCCGTACGAGCAGTACTTC. This encodes CASSVDAGGPYEQYF. V usage is TRBV9 and J usage is TRBJ2-7; 9 nucleotides align to TRBD2. The germline V gene has CDR1 SGDLS and CDR2 YYNGEE. Trimming removed 0 bases from V and 4 bases from J; junction bases left unmatched: 5. The CDR3 is made up of 15 amino acids.

V gene TRBV5-1 combines with J gene TRBJ1-5; D is undetermined. V shed 4 bases and J shed 3 bases, with 11 bases lying between them. The CDR3 length is 14 residues. Germline V gene lookup returns CDR1 SGHRS and CDR2 YFSETQ. The CDR3 loop reads CASSTGSYNQPQHF. CDR3 bases: TGCGCCAGCAGCACCGGGTCCTACAATCAGCCCCAGCATTTT.

This clonotype was observed a few times. This chain uses TRBV2 with TRBJ2-4, with 9 positions matching TRBD2. The CDR3 is 15 amino acids. Germline CDR1 SNHLY, CDR2 FYNNEI. Trimming took 3 bases from V and 4 from J; bases not matched to a gene: 4. The CDR3 nucleotides are TGTGCCAGCAGTGACTATGCGGGAGGGAAAAACATTCAGTACTTC. The encoded protein is CASSDYAGGKNIQYF.

About this clonotype itself: Germline is not matched at one junction end, which may reflect a read error. V is TRBV7-2 and J is TRBJ2-7, with 7 positions matching TRBD2. The CDR3 extends over 15 amino acids. Germline V lookup: CDR1 SGHTA, CDR2 FQGNSA. The CDR3 sequence: CAGSSAAGATYEQYF. The CDR3, as DNA: TGTGCCGGCAGCTCCGCGGCGGGAGCGACCTACGAGCAGTACTTC.

This clonotype was observed a handful of times. This rearrangement joins TRBV6-5 to TRBJ2-1; 7 nucleotides agree with TRBD2. The CDR3 length is 16 residues. V shed 2 bases and J 4 bases; nucleotides not matched to a gene: 8. Per germline, CDR1 MNHEY and CDR2 SVGAGI. The CDR3 reads CASSYTSRERYNEQFF. The CDR3 DNA is TGTGCCAGCAGTTACACGTCGCGGGAGAGATACAATGAGCAGTTCTTC.

CDR3 sequence: CASSLHILKGNEQFF. The CDR3 DNA reads TGTGCCAGCAGTTTACACATTCTAAAGGGCAATGAGCAGTTCTTC. The chain couples TRBV27 to TRBJ2-1; D is ambiguous. Trimming shortened V by 2 bases and J by 6 bases, and 14 bases separated the two germline ends. The CDR3 runs to 15 residues. Germline V gene lookup returns CDR1 MNHEY and CDR2 SMNVEV (reference sequence).

This clonotype occurred many times. The chain has TRBV28 and TRBJ2-3; D is possibly TRBD1 (6 bases). The V gene's germline CDR1 is MDHEN and CDR2 SYDVKM. Deletions cut 2 bases from V and 2 bases from J, with 8 bases between. This CDR3 spans 14 amino acids. The CDR3 sequence: CASSLGTNTDTQYF. The CDR3 region has the DNA TGTGCCAGCAGTTTAGGGACAAACACAGATACGCAGTATTTT.

This sequence joins TRBV28 and TRBJ2-6, with 8 bases lining up with TRBD2. Trimming removed 3 bases from V and 3 bases from J; junction bases left unmatched: 7. CDR3 size: 17 residues. The germline gives CDR1 MDHEN, CDR2 SYDVKM. The chain's CDR3 is CASSFPFTSGGANVLTF. CDR3 sequence (DNA): TGTGCCAGCAGTTTCCCCTTCACTAGCGGTGGGGCCAACGTCCTGACTTTC.

V usage is TRBV7-2 and J usage is TRBJ2-2, with D perhaps TRBD2 (6 bases). Germline loops: CDR1 SGHTA, CDR2 FQGNSA. The ends were cut back, 5 bases at V and 4 bases at J, with 14 bases in the middle. The CDR3 covers 15 residues. DNA for the CDR3: TGTGCCAGCAGCCCTGGACTACCCTTCACCGGGGAGCTGTTTTTT. It is translated as CASSPGLPFTGELFF.

The chain recombines TRBV3-1 with TRBJ2-7; D is uncertain. CDR1 and CDR2 from the germline V gene are LGHDT and YNNKEL (reference sequence). CDR3 size: 14 residues. V lost 2 bases, J lost 1 base, and 9 bases lay in between. This chain's CDR3 is CASSQQPSSYEQYF. The DNA of the CDR3 is TGTGCCAGCAGCCAACAACCTAGTTCCTACGAGCAGTACTTC.

This clonotype was found a few times. The V and J genes are TRBV19 and TRBJ2-5; D is ambiguous. V lost 7 bases and J 3 bases, leaving 15 bases between the germline ends. This CDR3 is 14 amino acids long. Germline CDR1 and CDR2: LNHDA and SQIVND (reference sequence). The CDR3: CASNRNWAEETQYF. As DNA, the CDR3 is TGTGCCAGTAATAGAAACTGGGCGGAAGAGACCCAGTACTTC.